This T cell receptor (beta chain) stems from a study of cytomegalovirus exposure and HLA in healthy donors. Study-level points and caveats: Rarity characterized most TCR sequences, yet some public TCRs appeared in many donors. When analyzed later, a missense DCLRE1C variant was found to be linked to TCR beta V- and J-gene trimming. The study designated fewer than 200 TCR beta chains cytomegalovirus-associated.

The CDR3 length is 17 residues. The V gene end was trimmed by 4 bases and the J gene end by 5 bases; junction bases not matched to a gene: 12. Looked up from germline, CDR1 is SGHTS and CDR2 is YDEGEE. As for this clone: Its antigen is still unknown.

Primers: 60 Vbeta forward and 13 Jbeta reverse. Sequencing was performed with immunoSEQ multiplex PCR; in TCRdb, only in-frame clones are kept and a portion is missing. The table has 200,000 to 250,000 clones, approximately 85% seen once. Specimen: PBMCs. The J gene is TRBJ1-1, the V gene TRBV5-8, with 12 positions matching TRBD1. The sequence was collected from a woman in her 40s in good health and CMV-seronegative. The CDR3 spells CASSGPGQGAYWTEAFF. CDR3 nucleotide sequence: TGTGCCAGCAGCGGTCCGGGACAGGGGGCATATTGGACTGAAGCTTTCTTT.